The 7 T cell receptor beta chains reported below all come from one sample, sequenced in a study of PD-1 blockade in mismatch repair-deficient tumors. Generated by immunoSEQ multiplex PCR, the TCRdb table keeps only in-frame clones and is missing some. The sample consists of about 120,000 clones, about 85% of them appearing once. The sample in question was peripheral blood, obtained 44 weeks after starting pembrolizumab. The receptors derive from an adult with mismatch repair-deficient cancer.

This chain uses TRBV2 with TRBJ1-3; D gene uncertain. Germline V gives CDR1 SNHLY, CDR2 FYNNEI. This CDR3 contains 17 residues. V was cut by 1 base and J by 0 bases, with 13 bases left in between. DNA for the CDR3: TGTGCCAGCAGTGAAGGTCTTTGGACGGGCTCTGGAAACACCATATATTTT. Protein sequence: CASSEGLWTGSGNTIYF.

V gene TRBV13 combines with J gene TRBJ1-1; 9 bases fit TRBD1. Germline CDR1 and CDR2: PRHDT and FYEKMQ (reference sequence). V was clipped by 6 bases and J by 5 bases; unmatched bases: 4. This CDR3 comprises 13 residues. The CDR3 reads CASSLDRGTEAFF. CDR3 coding DNA: TGTGCCAGCAGTTTGGACAGGGGAACTGAAGCTTTCTTT.

This rearrangement joins TRBV29-1 to TRBJ2-1; D gene ambiguous. CDR1 is SQVTM and CDR2 is ANQGSEA in the germline V gene. This CDR3 has 14 amino acids. Deletions cut 4 bases from V and 0 bases from J, with 10 bases between. The CDR3 sequence: CSVGAPSSYNEQFF. In DNA, the CDR3 is TGCAGCGTTGGAGCGCCGAGCTCCTACAATGAGCAGTTCTTC.

V gene TRBV5-4 combines with J gene TRBJ2-5, with D perhaps given as TRBD1 or TRBD2 (5 bases each). Germline values: CDR1 SGHNT, CDR2 YYREEE (reference sequence). This CDR3 has 13 amino acids. Trimming stripped 2 bases from V and 4 bases from J, with 9 bases between. CDR3 bases: TGTGCCAGCAGCTTTGGGGGAGTAGAGACCCAGTACTTC. Protein sequence: CASSFGGVETQYF.

The gene calls are TRBV6-1 and TRBJ2-7; 12 bases map to TRBD1. CDR3 length equals 16 residues. Germline V gene lookup returns CDR1 MNHNS and CDR2 SASEGT. Trimming removed 4 bases from V and 4 bases from J; junction bases left unmatched: 8. CDR3 bases: TGTGCCAGCAGTGCTTCCCCGGGACAGGGGGCATACGAGCAGTACTTC. It translates to CASSASPGQGAYEQYF.

This clone has only one observation. The chain combines TRBV4-1 with TRBJ1-4; TRBD1 is a possible D gene (5 bases). The germline V gene encodes CDR1 MGHRA and CDR2 YSYEKL. Trimming took off 3 bases at V and 8 bases at J, with 19 bases between the two ends. The length of the CDR3 is 16 residues. CDR3 sequence reads: CASSHSSAGTGEKLFF. The CDR3 DNA sequence: TGCGCCAGCAGCCATAGTTCTGCAGGGACTGGCGAAAAACTGTTTTTT.

The rearrangement joins TRBV5-4 to TRBJ2-5; D might be TRBD1 or TRBD2, each matching 5 bases. From germline, CDR1 is SGHNT and CDR2 YYREEE (reference sequence). There are 15 residues in the CDR3. The V end lost 4 bases, the J end lost 0 bases, and 13 bases lay between the germline ends. DNA for the CDR3: TGTGCCAGCAGCCCGGGACCATCCTACCAAGAGACCCAGTACTTC. Amino acid sequence: CASSPGPSYQETQYF.